Following are 5 T cell receptor beta chains from one sample sequenced in a study of blood T cells in healthy people across ages. A second PCR, run for roughly 7 to 12 cycles, used a sample-barcoded 5' primer plus a J-beta primer mix. TCRdb reprocessed the 5' RACE reads with MiXCR, giving one entry per CDR3 protein. The table includes over a million distinct CDR3 sequences, around 40% detected once. The sequencing input was blood. The receptors were sampled from a woman aged 18-30 years in good health.

This chain connects TRBV27 to TRBJ2-3, with 11 positions matching TRBD2. Germline trimming cut 4 bases from V and 3 bases from J; bases unmatched to any gene: 6. This CDR3 region has 16 residues. Germline V CDR1 and CDR2: MNHEY, SMNVEV (reference sequence). CDR3 residues: CASSSGTSGWTDTQYF. CDR3 coding DNA: TGTGCCAGCAGTTCCGGGACTAGCGGATGGACAGATACGCAGTATTTT.

As regards this clonotype: With a much larger clone just one base away, this may be a read error. The V and J genes are TRBV9 and TRBJ2-3; TRBD2 aligns across 15 bases. Germline CDR1 is SGDLS and CDR2 is YYNGEE. The CDR3 is made up of 20 amino acids. The CDR3 region is CAGSAHTPGLAGGSTDTQYF. CDR3 DNA sequence: TGTGCCGGCAGCGCCCATACTCCGGGACTAGCGGGAGGAAGCACAGATACGCAGTATTTT.

This sequence joins TRBV5-1 and TRBJ2-1, with TRBD2 identical over 8 bases. Germline V CDR1 and CDR2: SGHRS, YFSETQ. V shed 0 bases and J 5 bases; nucleotides not matched to a gene: 7. CDR3 size: 16 residues. CDR3 in DNA: TGCGCCAGCAGCTTGGGTAGCGGGATGTTCCACAATGAGCAGTTCTTC. Translation: CASSLGSGMFHNEQFF. Combining the CDR3 with reference TRBV5-1 and TRBJ2-1 gives the whole variable domain KAGVTQTPRYLIKTRGQQVTLSCSPISGHRSVSWYQQTPGQGLQFLFEYFSETQRNKGNFPGRFSGRQFSNSRSEMNVSTLELGDSALYLCASSLGSGMFHNEQFFGPGTRLTVL.

Worth noting for this clonotype: Germline is not matched at one junction end, which may reflect a read error. This sequence joins TRBV6-2 or TRBV6-3 and TRBJ2-1, with 7 positions matching TRBD1. Germline V gene sequence: CDR1 MNHEY, CDR2 SVGEGT. This CDR3 has 14 residues. CDR3 nucleotides: TGTGCCAGCAGTTACATAGGGGGCTTTGGTGAGCGGTTCTTC. Translated: CASSYIGGFGERFF.

The chain uses TRBV11-2 and TRBJ2-7; D ambiguous. The CDR3 runs 16 residues. Trimming pared 1 base from V and 1 base from J, leaving 14 bases between. Germline loops: CDR1 SGHAT, CDR2 FQNNGV. As DNA, the CDR3 is TGTGCCAGCAGCTTAGGTCCCGTGGGCTCGTCCTACGAGCAGTACTTC. Protein: CASSLGPVGSSYEQYF.